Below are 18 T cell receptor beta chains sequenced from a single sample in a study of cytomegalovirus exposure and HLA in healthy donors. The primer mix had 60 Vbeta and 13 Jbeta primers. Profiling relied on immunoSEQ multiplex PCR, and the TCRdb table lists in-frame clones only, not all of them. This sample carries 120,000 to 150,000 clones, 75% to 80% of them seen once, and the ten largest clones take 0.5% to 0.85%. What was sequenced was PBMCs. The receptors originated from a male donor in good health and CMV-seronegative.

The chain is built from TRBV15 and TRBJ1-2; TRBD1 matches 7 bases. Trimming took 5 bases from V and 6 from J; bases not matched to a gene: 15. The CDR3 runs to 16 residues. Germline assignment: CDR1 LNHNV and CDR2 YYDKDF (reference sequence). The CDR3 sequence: CATSADGPDRVDGYTF. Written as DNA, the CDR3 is TGTGCCACCAGCGCCGACGGGCCCGACAGGGTTGATGGCTACACCTTC.

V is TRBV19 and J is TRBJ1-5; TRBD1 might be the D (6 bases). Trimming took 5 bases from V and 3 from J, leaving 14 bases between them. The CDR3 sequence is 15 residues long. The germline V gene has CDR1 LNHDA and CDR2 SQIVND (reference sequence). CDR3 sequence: CASSYLRDTNQPQHF. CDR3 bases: TGTGCCAGTAGTTACCTCCGGGACACCAATCAGCCCCAGCATTTT.

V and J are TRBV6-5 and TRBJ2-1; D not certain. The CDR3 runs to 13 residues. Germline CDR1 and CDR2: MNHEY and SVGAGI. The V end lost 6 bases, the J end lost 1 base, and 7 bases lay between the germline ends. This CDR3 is CASSRVSYNEQFF. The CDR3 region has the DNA TGTGCCAGCAGCCGGGTTTCCTACAATGAGCAGTTCTTC.

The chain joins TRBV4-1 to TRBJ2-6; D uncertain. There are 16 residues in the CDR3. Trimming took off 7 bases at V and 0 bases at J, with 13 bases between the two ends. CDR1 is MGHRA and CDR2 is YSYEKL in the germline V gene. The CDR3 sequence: CASTVGPTSGANVLTF. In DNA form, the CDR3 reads TGCGCCAGCACCGTGGGCCCTACCTCTGGGGCCAACGTCCTGACTTTC.

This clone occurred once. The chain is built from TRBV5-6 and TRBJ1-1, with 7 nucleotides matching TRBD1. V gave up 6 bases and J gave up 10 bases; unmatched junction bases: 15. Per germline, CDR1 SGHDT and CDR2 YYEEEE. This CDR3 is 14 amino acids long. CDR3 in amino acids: CASTLRGRRDVAFF. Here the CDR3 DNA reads TGTGCCAGCACCTTAAGGGGGCGGCGGGACGTAGCTTTCTTT.

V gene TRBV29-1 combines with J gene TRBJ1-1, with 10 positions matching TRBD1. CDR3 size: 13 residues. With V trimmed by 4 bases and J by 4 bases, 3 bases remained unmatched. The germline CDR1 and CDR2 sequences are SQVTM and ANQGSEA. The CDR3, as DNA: TGCAGCGTTGGGTGGACAGGGGGCACTGAAGCTTTCTTT. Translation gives CSVGWTGGTEAFF.

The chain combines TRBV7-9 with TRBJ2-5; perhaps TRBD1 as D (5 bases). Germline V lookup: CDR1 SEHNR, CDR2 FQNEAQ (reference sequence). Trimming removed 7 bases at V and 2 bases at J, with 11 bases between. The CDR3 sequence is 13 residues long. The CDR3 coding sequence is TGTGCCAGCATGGGGCAGATACAAGAGACCCAGTACTTC. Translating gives CASMGQIQETQYF. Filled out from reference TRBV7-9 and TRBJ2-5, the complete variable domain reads DTGVSQNPRHKITKRGQNVTFRCDPISEHNRLYWYRQTLGQGPEFLTYFQNEAQLEKSRLLSDRFSAERPKGSFSTLEIQRTEQGDSAMYLCASMGQIQETQYFGPGTRLLVL.

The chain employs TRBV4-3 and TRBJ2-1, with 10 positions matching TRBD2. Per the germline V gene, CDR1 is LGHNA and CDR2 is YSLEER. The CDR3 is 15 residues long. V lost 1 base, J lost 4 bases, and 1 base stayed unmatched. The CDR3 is CASSQGLAGYNEQFF. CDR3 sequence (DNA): TGCGCCAGCAGCCAAGGACTAGCGGGTTACAATGAGCAGTTCTTC.

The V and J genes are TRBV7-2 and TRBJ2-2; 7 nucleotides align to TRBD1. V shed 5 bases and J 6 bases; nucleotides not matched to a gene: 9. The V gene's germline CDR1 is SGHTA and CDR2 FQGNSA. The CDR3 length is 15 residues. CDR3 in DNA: TGTGCCAGCAGCCCCCAGGTAGACAGGGCCGGGGAGCTGTTTTTT. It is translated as CASSPQVDRAGELFF.

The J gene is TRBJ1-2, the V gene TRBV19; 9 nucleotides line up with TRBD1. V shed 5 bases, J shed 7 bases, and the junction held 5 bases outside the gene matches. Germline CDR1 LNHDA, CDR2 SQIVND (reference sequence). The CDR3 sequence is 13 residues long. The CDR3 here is CASSQTGGSGYTF. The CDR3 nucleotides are TGTGCCAGTAGTCAGACAGGGGGGTCTGGCTACACCTTC.

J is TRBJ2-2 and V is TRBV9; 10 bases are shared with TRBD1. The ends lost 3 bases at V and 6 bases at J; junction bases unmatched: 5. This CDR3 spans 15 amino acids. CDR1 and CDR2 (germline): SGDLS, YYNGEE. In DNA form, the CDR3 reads TGTGCCAGCAGCGCGACAGGGGGCTGGGCCGGGGAGCTGTTTTTT. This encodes CASSATGGWAGELFF.

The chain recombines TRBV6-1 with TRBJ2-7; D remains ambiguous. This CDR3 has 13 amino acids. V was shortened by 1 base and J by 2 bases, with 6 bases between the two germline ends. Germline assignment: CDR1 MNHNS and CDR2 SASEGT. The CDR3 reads CASSEGQTYEQYF. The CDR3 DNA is TGTGCCAGCAGTGAAGGGCAGACCTACGAGCAGTACTTC.

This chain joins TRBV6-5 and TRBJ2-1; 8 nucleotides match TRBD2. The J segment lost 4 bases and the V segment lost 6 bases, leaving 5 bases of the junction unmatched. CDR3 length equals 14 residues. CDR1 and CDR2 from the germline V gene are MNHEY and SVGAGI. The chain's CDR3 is CASSPGGGYNEQFF. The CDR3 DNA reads TGTGCCAGCAGCCCCGGGGGGGGGTACAATGAGCAGTTCTTC.

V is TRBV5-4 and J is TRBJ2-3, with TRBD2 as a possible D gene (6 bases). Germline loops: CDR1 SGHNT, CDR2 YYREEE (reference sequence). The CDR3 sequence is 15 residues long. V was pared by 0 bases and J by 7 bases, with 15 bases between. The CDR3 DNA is TGTGCCAGCAGCTTGGCCAACGGGCGCGGGAATACGCAGTATTTT. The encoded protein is CASSLANGRGNTQYF.

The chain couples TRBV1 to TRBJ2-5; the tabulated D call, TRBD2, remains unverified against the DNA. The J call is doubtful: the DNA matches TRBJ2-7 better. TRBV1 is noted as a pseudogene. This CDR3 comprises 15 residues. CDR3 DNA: TGCACCAGCAGCCGACCCGGGACTAGTTACTACGAGCAGTACTTC. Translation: CTSSRPGTSYYEQYF.

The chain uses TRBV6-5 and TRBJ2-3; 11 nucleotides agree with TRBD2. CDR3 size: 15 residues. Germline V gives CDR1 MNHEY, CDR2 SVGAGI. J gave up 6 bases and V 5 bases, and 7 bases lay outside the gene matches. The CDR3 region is CASSPVASGRDTQYF. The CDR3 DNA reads TGTGCCAGCAGTCCGGTCGCTAGCGGGAGGGATACGCAGTATTTT.

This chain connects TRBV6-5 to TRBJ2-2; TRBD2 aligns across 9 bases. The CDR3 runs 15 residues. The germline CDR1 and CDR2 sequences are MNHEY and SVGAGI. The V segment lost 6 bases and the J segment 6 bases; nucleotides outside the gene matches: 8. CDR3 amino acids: CASRGAGGSSGELFF. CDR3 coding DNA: TGTGCCAGCAGGGGAGCGGGGGGCAGTTCCGGGGAGCTGTTTTTT.

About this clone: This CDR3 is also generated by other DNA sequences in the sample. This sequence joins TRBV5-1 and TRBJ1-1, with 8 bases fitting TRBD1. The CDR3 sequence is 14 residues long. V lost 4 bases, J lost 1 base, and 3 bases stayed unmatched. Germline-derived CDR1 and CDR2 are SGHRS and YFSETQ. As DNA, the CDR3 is TGCGCCAGCAGCCCCGGGACAGGGAACACTGAAGCTTTCTTT. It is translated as CASSPGTGNTEAFF.